Following are 3 T cell receptor beta chains from one sample sequenced in a study of OX40 agonist ivuxolimab in advanced cancers. The assay was immunoSEQ multiplex PCR, and TCRdb's table has in-frame clones only and misses some. The sample consists of around 18,000 clones, about 83% of them appearing once. The specimen comprised CD4+ or CD8+ T cells sorted from blood, sampled in a trial of the OX40 agonist ivuxolimab. Receptor source: an adult with an advanced solid tumor such as melanoma, head and neck, liver or kidney cancer.

This chain joins TRBV14 and TRBJ2-1; 9 nucleotides match TRBD2. V lost 0 bases and J lost 7; bases outside the gene matches: 10. Germline values: CDR1 SGHDN, CDR2 FVKESK. The CDR3 has 17 amino acids. The DNA of the CDR3 is TGTGCCAGCAGCCAAGATCGGATAGCGGGAGTTATAAATGAGCAGTTCTTC. The encoded protein is CASSQDRIAGVINEQFF.

The chain links TRBV28 to TRBJ1-6; no definite D call. Germline CDR1 is MDHEN and CDR2 is SYDVKM. The V and J ends lost 6 bases and 7 bases respectively, with 16 bases between them. The CDR3 extends over 15 amino acids. CDR3 protein: CASRYRRDANSPLHF. The CDR3 DNA reads TGTGCCAGCAGGTACCGAAGGGATGCCAATTCACCCCTCCACTTT.

This clone has just a few counts. V usage is TRBV2 and J usage is TRBJ2-7; possible D gene TRBD2, 5 bases. The germline gives CDR1 SNHLY, CDR2 FYNNEI. This CDR3 spans 14 amino acids. Deletions cut 5 bases from V and 0 bases from J, with 11 bases between. This chain's CDR3 is CASSRSGLSYEQYF. CDR3 bases: TGTGCCAGCAGTCGGTCTGGACTCTCCTACGAGCAGTACTTC.